These 30 T cell receptor beta chains share one sample of origin, sequenced in a study of PD-L1 blockade in urothelial cancer (dated by TCRdb to the late 2010s). Read against the paper, the sample's time point label means: pretreatment peripheral blood. Library method: the immunoSEQ multiplex PCR assay. TCRdb obtained this table from immuneACCESS and retained in-frame rearrangements with V and J assigned. These tables miss some clones; where compared with another copy, unresolved V genes account for less than half of the shortfall, and the remainder is unexplained. Present in this sample are about 37,000 clones, 84% of which were seen just once. The biggest ten clones account for roughly 14% of the sample. The sequencing here drew on PBMCs, taken around atezolizumab (anti-PD-L1) treatment. The receptors originated from a man in his sixties with urothelial cancer.

The rearrangement uses TRBV6-1 and TRBJ2-3; D possibly corresponds to TRBD1 (6 bases). The germline gives CDR1 MNHNS, CDR2 SASEGT. The CDR3 is made up of 13 amino acids. With 6 bases removed from V and 4 bases from J, the gap between germline ends came to 11 bases. The CDR3 here is CASRRTDADTQYF. CDR3 nucleotide sequence: TGTGCCAGCAGGCGGACAGACGCAGATACGCAGTATTTT.

The chain uses TRBV6-4 and TRBJ2-3, with TRBD2 matching 8 bases. Germline CDR1 reads MRHNA; CDR2 reads SNTAGT. The CDR3 covers 15 residues. The ends lost 4 bases at V and 1 base at J; junction bases unmatched: 4. This CDR3 is CASSAREVCTDTQYF. The CDR3 DNA reads TGTGCCAGCAGTGCGCGGGAGGTCTGCACAGATACGCAGTATTTT.

The rearrangement uses TRBV29-1 and TRBJ2-4; 7 nucleotides agree with TRBD2. The germline CDR1 and CDR2 sequences are SQVTM and ANQGSEA. This CDR3 region has 12 residues. With 4 bases clipped from V and 8 bases from J, the junction kept 5 bases outside the gene matches. The CDR3 DNA reads TGCAGCGTTGCCAGGGAGGGAGACATTCAGTACTTC. Translating it yields CSVAREGDIQYF.

The chain links TRBV29-1 to TRBJ1-2; D unclear. The CDR3 spans 15 residues. CDR1 and CDR2 from the germline V gene are SQVTM and ANQGSEA. V lost 0 bases, J lost 4 bases, and 15 bases lay in between. The CDR3, as DNA: TGCAGCGTTGAAGATTCGTGGCCGACAACCTATGGCTACACCTTC. This sequence encodes CSVEDSWPTTYGYTF.

The chain combines TRBV5-5 with TRBJ1-1; D is unresolved. The length of the CDR3 is 16 residues. Trimming took off 0 bases at V and 0 bases at J, with 12 bases between the two ends. Germline assignment: CDR1 SGHKS and CDR2 YYEKEE (reference sequence). DNA of the CDR3: TGTGCCAGCAGCTTGGAGACGGAGCCGGTGAACACTGAAGCTTTCTTT. The encoded protein is CASSLETEPVNTEAFF.

The rearrangement joins TRBV2 to TRBJ1-1; D unresolved. From germline, CDR1 is SNHLY and CDR2 FYNNEI. CDR3 length equals 12 residues. V lost 4 bases, J lost 8 bases, and 11 bases lay in between. CDR3 region: CASSGWGGEAFF. The CDR3 DNA sequence: TGTGCCAGCAGTGGGTGGGGAGGGGAAGCTTTCTTT.

Written as DNA, the CDR3 is TGTGCCAGCTCACTAACCGGGACAGCCGGGACCTTC. It encodes CASSLTGTAGTF. The rearrangement uses TRBV18 and TRBJ1-2, with TRBD1 matching 7 bases. The CDR3 is 12 residues long. V dropped 4 bases and J dropped 14; count of bases not matched to a gene: 10. The V gene's germline CDR1 is KGHSH and CDR2 LQKENI.

The V gene is TRBV7-9, the J gene TRBJ1-2; weak D call: TRBD1 (5 bases). Trimming stripped 5 bases from V and 5 bases from J, with 12 bases between. Germline V gene lookup returns CDR1 SEHNR and CDR2 FQNEAQ (reference sequence). This CDR3 has 13 residues. CDR3 amino acids: CASSPPTAYGYTF. CDR3 nucleotides: TGTGCCAGCAGCCCACCGACAGCATATGGCTACACCTTC.

About this clone itself: An end of the junction differs from the germline gene, which may be a read error. The chain links TRBV7-7 to TRBJ1-2; TRBD1 agrees at 7 bases. The CDR3 extends over 14 amino acids. The germline V gene encodes CDR1 SSHAT and CDR2 FNYEAQ (reference sequence). The CDR3 is CASSLILGQFPGGF. The CDR3 DNA follows: TGTGCTAGCAGCTTAATTTTGGGACAGTTTCCTGGAGGCTTC.

The gene calls are TRBV2 and TRBJ2-2; D gene uncertain. V lost 0 bases to trimming and J lost 5 bases, with 7 bases between them. Per germline, CDR1 SNHLY and CDR2 FYNNEI. This CDR3 has 14 residues. The CDR3 DNA follows: TGTGCCAGCAGTGAAGCGCTACCGACCGGGGAGCTGTTTTTT. Amino acid sequence: CASSEALPTGELFF.

The rearrangement uses TRBV5-4 and TRBJ2-7, with unresolved D. Germline V gives CDR1 SGHNT, CDR2 YYREEE (reference sequence). CDR3 length equals 14 residues. V dropped 2 bases and J dropped 1 base, with 10 bases sitting between them. Here the CDR3 DNA reads TGTGCCAGCAGCTTTGGCAGTGTTTCCTACGAGCAGTACTTC. Encoded protein: CASSFGSVSYEQYF.

The chain uses TRBV5-1 and TRBJ2-1; 10 bases line up with TRBD2. The CDR3 runs 17 residues. Germline V gene sequence: CDR1 SGHRS, CDR2 YFSETQ. The J segment lost 6 bases and the V segment lost 4 bases, leaving 13 bases of the junction unmatched. CDR3 DNA: TGCGCCAGCAGCCCGGGGAGTGGTGCTAGCGGGAGCAATGAGCAGTTCTTC. It yields the protein CASSPGSGASGSNEQFF.

This chain joins TRBV5-1 and TRBJ1-1; 8 nucleotides align to TRBD1. Germline V lookup: CDR1 SGHRS, CDR2 YFSETQ. This CDR3 has 16 residues. J was trimmed by 1 base and V by 2 bases; bases with no gene match: 7. The CDR3 coding sequence is TGCGCCAGCAGCTTAGGACAGGGTATGCGGAACACTGAAGCTTTCTTT. Translated, it gives CASSLGQGMRNTEAFF.

J is TRBJ2-1 and V is TRBV11-3; TRBD2 matches 7 bases. The trim removed 5 bases at V and 6 bases at J, leaving 4 bases unmatched. The CDR3 is made up of 13 amino acids. Germline V gene data show CDR1 as SGHNT and CDR2 as YENEEA. CDR3: CASSQGGSNEQFF. In DNA form, the CDR3 reads TGTGCCAGCAGCCAGGGAGGGAGCAATGAGCAGTTCTTC. The variable domain in full, with the rest retrieved from reference TRBV11-3 and TRBJ2-1, is EAGVVQSPRYKIIEKKQPVAFWCNPISGHNTLYWYLQNLGQGPELLIRYENEEAVDDSQLPKDRFSAERLKGVDSTLKIQPAELGDSAVYLCASSQGGSNEQFFGPGTRLTVL.

This chain joins TRBV6-5 and TRBJ2-7; tentative D call: TRBD1 (6 bases). This CDR3 has 12 residues. V shed 7 bases and J shed 7 bases, with 14 bases lying between them. The germline gives CDR1 MNHEY, CDR2 SVGAGI. CDR3 DNA: TGTGCCAGCACCCAGACAGGAAAAGAGCAGTACTTC. It is translated as CASTQTGKEQYF.

This clone was seen just once. V usage is TRBV19 and J usage is TRBJ2-2; 8 bases map to TRBD1. Trimming took 7 bases from V and 1 from J; bases not matched to a gene: 8. This CDR3 has 16 amino acids. Germline V gene lookup returns CDR1 LNHDA and CDR2 SQIVND (reference sequence). The CDR3 sequence: CASTSIGTGNTGELFF. CDR3 nucleotides: TGTGCCAGTACGTCCATTGGGACAGGGAACACCGGGGAGCTGTTTTTT.

The J gene is TRBJ1-2, the V gene TRBV15; D uncertain. The CDR3 totals 14 residues. Germline CDR1 LNHNV, CDR2 YYDKDF (reference sequence). V was cut by 8 bases and J by 8 bases, with 21 bases left in between. The CDR3 reads CATGEGGHRWGYTF. CDR3 coding DNA: TGTGCCACCGGTGAGGGAGGGCACCGGTGGGGCTACACCTTC. Full variable domain (rest looked up from reference TRBV15 and TRBJ1-2): DAMVIQNPRYQVTQFGKPVTLSCSQTLNHNVMYWYQQKSSQAPKLLFHYYDKDFNNEADTPDNFQSRRPNTSFCFLDIRSPGLGDTAMYLCATGEGGHRWGYTFGSGTRLTVV.

Remarks on this clone: The same CDR3 can be traced to other DNA sequences in this sample. J is TRBJ1-1 and V is TRBV7-9; 8 positions match TRBD1. The CDR3 has 14 amino acids. In germline, CDR1 is SEHNR, CDR2 FQNEAQ (reference sequence). J lost 5 bases, V lost 4 bases, and 6 bases had no gene match. The CDR3 loop is CASSSSGGETEAFF. CDR3 nucleotides: TGTGCCAGCAGCTCTTCAGGGGGCGAGACTGAAGCTTTCTTT.

The rearrangement links TRBV6-1 to TRBJ1-5; 7 positions agree with TRBD1. This CDR3 has 13 amino acids. V lost 7 bases, J lost 6 bases, and 6 bases stayed unmatched. The germline CDR1 and CDR2 sequences are MNHNS and SASEGT. The CDR3 region is CASISGGIQPQHF. DNA of the CDR3: TGTGCCAGCATATCAGGGGGTATTCAGCCCCAGCATTTT.

This clone turned up a few times. This chain uses TRBV5-1 with TRBJ2-2, with D possibly TRBD2 on 6 matching bases. The CDR3 runs to 16 residues. The V gene's germline CDR1 is SGHRS and CDR2 YFSETQ. V was trimmed by 2 bases and J by 4 bases, leaving 15 bases between them. The CDR3 nucleotides read TGCGCCAGCAGCTTAAGGGGACGGGGGAGCACCGGGGAGCTGTTTTTT. Protein: CASSLRGRGSTGELFF. Looking up the rest from reference TRBV5-1 and TRBJ2-2 gives the full variable domain: KAGVTQTPRYLIKTRGQQVTLSCSPISGHRSVSWYQQTPGQGLQFLFEYFSETQRNKGNFPGRFSGRQFSNSRSEMNVSTLELGDSALYLCASSLRGRGSTGELFFGEGSRLTVL.

This clone was seen a handful of times. This chain joins TRBV19 and TRBJ1-1; D gene unclear. With 1 base removed from V and 0 bases from J, the gap between germline ends came to 9 bases. CDR1 and CDR2 (germline): LNHDA, SQIVND (reference sequence). The length of the CDR3 is 15 residues. The CDR3 DNA reads TGTGCCAGTAGTATAGGTCGTAGAGTGAACACTGAAGCTTTCTTT. Protein sequence: CASSIGRRVNTEAFF. The full variable domain, rest sourced from reference TRBV19 and TRBJ1-1, is DGGITQSPKYLFRKEGQNVTLSCEQNLNHDAMYWYRQDPGQGLRLIYYSQIVNDFQKGDIAEGYSVSREKKESFPLTVTSAQKNPTAFYLCASSIGRRVNTEAFFGQGTRLTVV.

CDR3 coding DNA: TGTGCCAGCAGCCGTACGGGGAGCTCCTACGAGCAGTACTTC. As protein: CASSRTGSSYEQYF. The genes are TRBV7-3 and TRBJ2-7, with D perhaps TRBD2 (5 bases). V was cut by 5 bases and J by 0 bases, with 11 bases left in between. Germline V gene data show CDR1 as SGHTA and CDR2 as FQGTGA. CDR3 length equals 14 residues. The variable domain in full, completed from reference TRBV7-3 and TRBJ2-7, reads GAGVSQTPSNKVTEKGKYVELRCDPISGHTALYWYRQSLGQGPEFLIYFQGTGAADDSGLPNDRFFAVRPEGSVSTLKIQRTERGDSAVYLCASSRTGSSYEQYFGPGTRLTVT.

CDR3 sequence (DNA): TGTGCCAGCAGCGTAGAGGGGATCCCTCGCGAGCAGTACTTC. It is translated as CASSVEGIPREQYF. The chain combines TRBV9 with TRBJ2-7; weak D call: TRBD1 (5 bases). Germline values: CDR1 SGDLS, CDR2 YYNGEE. The CDR3 runs to 14 residues. V dropped 0 bases and J dropped 6 bases, with 13 bases sitting between them.

The chain employs TRBV4-3 and TRBJ2-5, with D possibly TRBD2 on 6 matching bases. Germline CDR1 LGHNA, CDR2 YSLEER. V gave up 4 bases and J gave up 4 bases, with 16 bases separating them. This CDR3 comprises 15 residues. This CDR3 reads CASSPGTPLRETQYF. The DNA of the CDR3 is TGCGCCAGCAGCCCAGGGACTCCTCTTAGAGAGACCCAGTACTTC.

The chain couples TRBV6-5 to TRBJ2-5, with TRBD2 as a possible D gene (5 bases). This CDR3 is 13 amino acids long. Germline lookup yields CDR1 MNHEY and CDR2 SVGAGI. Trimming shortened V by 11 bases and J by 5 bases, and 18 bases separated the two germline ends. CDR3 sequence: CAARATVEETQYF. In nucleotides, the CDR3 is TGTGCCGCGCGGGCGACGGTTGAGGAGACCCAGTACTTC.

The table lists this clone with a few counts. The V gene is TRBV5-1, the J gene TRBJ2-7; TRBD2 might be the D (5 bases). The germline gives CDR1 SGHRS, CDR2 YFSETQ. The CDR3 spans 13 residues. Trimming removed 4 bases from V and 7 bases from J, with 15 bases in between. The CDR3: CASSDPGRGEQYF. The CDR3 nucleotides are TGCGCCAGCAGCGATCCCGGACGCGGGGAGCAGTACTTC.

The rearrangement links TRBV27 to TRBJ2-4, with D tentatively TRBD2 (5 bases). From germline, CDR1 is MNHEY and CDR2 SMNVEV (reference sequence). This CDR3 is built from 13 residues. Trimming stripped 3 bases from V and 7 bases from J, with 10 bases between. The CDR3 sequence is CASSFLGSNIQYF. CDR3 coding DNA: TGTGCCAGCAGTTTCCTGGGGAGTAACATTCAGTACTTC.

The chain joins TRBV7-3 to TRBJ2-3; 10 positions match TRBD2. The germline V gene encodes CDR1 SGHTA and CDR2 FQGTGA. Unmatched junction bases numbered 7, after V lost 3 bases and J lost 1 base. CDR3 length equals 17 residues. The CDR3: CASSFRGGTSGTDTQYF. In nucleotides, the CDR3 is TGTGCCAGCAGCTTTCGCGGGGGGACTAGCGGCACAGATACGCAGTATTTT.

This chain connects TRBV6-5 to TRBJ2-1; 9 nucleotides line up with TRBD1. CDR3 size: 15 residues. The germline CDR1 and CDR2 sequences are MNHEY and SVGAGI. After removal of 6 bases from V and 3 bases from J, the junction contained 6 bases not matched to a gene. The CDR3 bases are TGTGCCAGCAGGCTCCGGGACAGGGACTACAATGAGCAGTTCTTC. Translation: CASRLRDRDYNEQFF.

V is TRBV9 and J is TRBJ2-6, with 8 nucleotides matching TRBD1. Germline lookup yields CDR1 SGDLS and CDR2 YYNGEE. The CDR3 runs 14 residues. After removal of 3 bases from V and 12 bases from J, the junction contained 8 bases not matched to a gene. CDR3 DNA: TGTGCCAGCAGCGAATTCCGGACAGGGCGCGTCCTGACTTTC. It specifies CASSEFRTGRVLTF.